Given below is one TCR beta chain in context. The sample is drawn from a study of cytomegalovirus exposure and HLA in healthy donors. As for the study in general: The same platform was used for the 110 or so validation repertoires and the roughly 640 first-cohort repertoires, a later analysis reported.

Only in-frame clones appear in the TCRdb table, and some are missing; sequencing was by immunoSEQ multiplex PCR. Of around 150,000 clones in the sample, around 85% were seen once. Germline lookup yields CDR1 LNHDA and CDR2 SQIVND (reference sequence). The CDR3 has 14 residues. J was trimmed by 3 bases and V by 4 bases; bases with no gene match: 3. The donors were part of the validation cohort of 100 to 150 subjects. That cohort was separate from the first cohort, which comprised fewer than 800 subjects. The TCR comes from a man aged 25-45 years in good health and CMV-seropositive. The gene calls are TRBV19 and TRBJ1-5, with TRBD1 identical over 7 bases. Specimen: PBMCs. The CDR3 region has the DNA TGTGCCAGTAGTAGGGACAGATTCAATCAGCCCCAGCATTTT. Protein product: CASSRDRFNQPQHF.